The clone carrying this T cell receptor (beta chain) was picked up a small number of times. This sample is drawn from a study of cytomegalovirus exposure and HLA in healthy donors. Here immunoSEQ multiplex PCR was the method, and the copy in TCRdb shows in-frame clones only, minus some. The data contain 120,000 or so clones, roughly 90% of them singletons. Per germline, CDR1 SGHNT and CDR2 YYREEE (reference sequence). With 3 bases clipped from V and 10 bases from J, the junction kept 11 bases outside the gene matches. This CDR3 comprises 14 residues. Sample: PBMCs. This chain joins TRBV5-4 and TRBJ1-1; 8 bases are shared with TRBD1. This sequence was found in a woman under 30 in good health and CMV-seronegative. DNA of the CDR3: TGTGCCAGCAGCTGGGAAGGACAGGGTAGGATAGCTTTCTTT. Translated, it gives CASSWEGQGRIAFF.